This T cell receptor (beta chain) was retrieved from a study of cytomegalovirus exposure and HLA in healthy donors. The study's findings and limits: Relative to equally common others, HLA-associated TCR beta chains showed greater clonal expansion in a later analysis. It was fewer than 200 TCR beta chains that were listed as cytomegalovirus-associated.

The PCR contained 60 Vbeta and 13 Jbeta primers. Assay used: immunoSEQ multiplex PCR; TCRdb lists only in-frame clones, some missing. The profile shows approximately 120,000 clones, 74% of them singletons. To note about this clone: Antigen unknown.

V lost 4 bases to trimming and J lost 0 bases; unmatched junction nucleotides: 2. Germline CDR1 and CDR2: SGHDN and FVKESK. This CDR3 contains 14 residues. The chain is built from TRBV14 and TRBJ1-1; 7 nucleotides line up with TRBD1. The specimen sequenced was PBMCs. The clonotype comes from a man aged 40-55 years in good health and CMV-seropositive. CDR3 DNA sequence: TGTGCCAGCAGCCCGACAGGGCTGAACACTGAAGCTTTCTTT. This translates into CASSPTGLNTEAFF.